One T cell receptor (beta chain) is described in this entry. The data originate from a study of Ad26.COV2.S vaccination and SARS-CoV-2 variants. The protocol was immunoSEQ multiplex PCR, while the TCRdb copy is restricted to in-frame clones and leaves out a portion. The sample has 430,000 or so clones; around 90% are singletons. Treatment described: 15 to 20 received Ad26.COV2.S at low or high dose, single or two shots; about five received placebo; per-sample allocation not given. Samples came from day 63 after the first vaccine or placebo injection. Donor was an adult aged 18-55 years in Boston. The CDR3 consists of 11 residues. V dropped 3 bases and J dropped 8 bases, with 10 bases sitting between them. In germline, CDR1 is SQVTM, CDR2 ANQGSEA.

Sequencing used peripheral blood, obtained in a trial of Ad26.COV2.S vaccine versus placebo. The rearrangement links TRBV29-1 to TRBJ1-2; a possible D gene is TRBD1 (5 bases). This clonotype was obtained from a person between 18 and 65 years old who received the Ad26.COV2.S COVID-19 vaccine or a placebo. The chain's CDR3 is CSVDSEGGYTF. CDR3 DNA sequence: TGCAGCGTTGACTCAGAGGGGGGCTACACCTTC.